A selection of T cell receptor beta chains follows, all from one sample in a study of shared clonotypes between healthy human individuals. Some clones are missing from TCRdb's copy, which holds only in-frame ones; the method was immunoSEQ multiplex PCR. The table shows around 2,100,000 clones, with around 96% occurring only once. The sample comprised naive CD8+ T cells sorted from blood. The receptors originated from a man aged 18 to 35 in good health. CDR3s include the opening cysteine and the closing phenylalanine or tryptophan. A D gene is named only where the DNA matches it firmly. Part of the rows lack a size; the others show once, few, many or a class for expanded clones.

V gene: TRBV6-5
clone size: NA
D gene: NA
J gene: TRBJ2-7
CDR3 protein: CASSYAQGPYEQYF
CDR3 DNA: TGTGCCAGCAGTTATGCCCAGGGGCCCTACGAGCAGTACTTC

V gene: TRBV27
clone size: NA
D gene: NA
J gene: TRBJ2-1
CDR3 protein: CASSLPGPGLSSYNEQFF
CDR3 DNA: TGTGCCAGCAGCCTCCCGGGGCCGGGACTCTCCTCCTACAATGAGCAGTTCTTC

V gene: TRBV6-5
clone size: once
D gene: NA
J gene: TRBJ2-1
CDR3 protein: CASSLRTHGEQFF
CDR3 DNA: TGTGCCAGCAGTCTTCGGACCCACGGTGAGCAGTTCTTC

V gene: TRBV6-1
clone size: NA
D gene: TRBD2
J gene: TRBJ2-7
CDR3 protein: CASSEGGRAYEQYF
CDR3 DNA: TGTGCCAGCAGTGAAGGTGGGAGGGCCTACGAGCAGTACTTC

V gene: TRBV10-2
clone size: NA
D gene: NA
J gene: TRBJ2-7
CDR3 protein: CATRDYEQYF
CDR3 DNA: TGCGCCACCCGGGACTACGAGCAGTACTTC

V gene: TRBV5-1
clone size: NA
D gene: NA
J gene: TRBJ2-3
CDR3 protein: CAKQSSLDTQYF
CDR3 DNA: TGCGCCAAGCAGTCCTCTCTCGATACGCAGTATTTT

V gene: TRBV7-2
clone size: NA
D gene: NA
J gene: TRBJ1-1
CDR3 protein: CASSLGWASEAFF
CDR3 DNA: TGTGCCAGCAGCTTAGGTTGGGCCAGTGAAGCTTTCTTT

V gene: TRBV27
clone size: NA
D gene: TRBD2
J gene: TRBJ2-1
CDR3 protein: CASSPRKSGSWNEQFF
CDR3 DNA: TGTGCCAGCAGTCCTCGGAAAAGCGGGAGTTGGAATGAGCAGTTCTTC

V gene: TRBV9
clone size: once
D gene: NA
J gene: TRBJ2-1
CDR3 protein: CASSVSGDYNEQFF
CDR3 DNA: TGTGCCAGCAGCGTATCCGGAGACTACAATGAGCAGTTCTTC

V gene: TRBV30
clone size: NA
D gene: NA
J gene: TRBJ2-7
CDR3 protein: CAWSLGYEQYF
CDR3 DNA: TGTGCCTGGAGTTTGGGTTACGAGCAGTACTTC

V gene: TRBV19
clone size: NA
D gene: NA
J gene: TRBJ1-1
CDR3 protein: CASSIGNTEAFF
CDR3 DNA: TGTGCCAGTAGTATTGGTAACACTGAAGCTTTCTTT

V gene: TRBV7-2
clone size: NA
D gene: TRBD1
J gene: TRBJ1-1
CDR3 protein: CASSLVDRGLTEAFF
CDR3 DNA: TGTGCCAGCAGCTTGGTGGACAGGGGGCTAACTGAAGCTTTCTTT

V gene: TRBV4-1
clone size: NA
D gene: TRBD1
J gene: TRBJ2-7
CDR3 protein: CASSHGQAYEQYF
CDR3 DNA: TGCGCCAGCAGCCATGGACAGGCCTACGAGCAGTACTTC

V gene: TRBV13
clone size: NA
D gene: NA
J gene: TRBJ2-6
CDR3 protein: CASSLGDSGANVLTF
CDR3 DNA: TGTGCCAGCAGCTTAGGGGACTCTGGGGCCAACGTCCTGACTTTC

V gene: TRBV30
clone size: NA
D gene: TRBD1
J gene: TRBJ1-6
CDR3 protein: CAWSQGQGAESPLHF
CDR3 DNA: TGTGCCTGGAGCCAAGGACAGGGGGCGGAATCACCCCTCCACTTT

V gene: TRBV12-5
clone size: NA
D gene: NA
J gene: TRBJ2-3
CDR3 protein: CASGLPRSDTQYF
CDR3 DNA: TGTGCTAGTGGTTTACCCAGGTCGGATACGCAGTATTTT

V gene: TRBV7-9
clone size: NA
D gene: NA
J gene: TRBJ2-7
CDR3 protein: CASSLEETDYEQYF
CDR3 DNA: TGTGCCAGCAGCTTGGAAGAGACAGACTACGAGCAGTACTTC

V gene: TRBV13
clone size: NA
D gene: TRBD1
J gene: TRBJ2-1
CDR3 protein: CASSFEGQGVNEQFF
CDR3 DNA: TGTGCCAGCAGCTTTGAAGGACAGGGGGTCAATGAGCAGTTCTTC

V gene: TRBV10-2
clone size: NA
D gene: NA
J gene: TRBJ2-1
CDR3 protein: CASSESGGPYNEQFF
CDR3 DNA: TGCGCCAGCAGTGAGTCGGGGGGTCCCTACAATGAGCAGTTCTTC

V gene: TRBV27
clone size: NA
D gene: NA
J gene: TRBJ2-5
CDR3 protein: CASSFSNRGETQYF
CDR3 DNA: TGTGCCAGCAGTTTCTCCAACCGTGGGGAGACCCAGTACTTC

V gene: TRBV13
clone size: NA
D gene: TRBD1
J gene: TRBJ2-7
CDR3 protein: CASSLFGEGAKEQYF
CDR3 DNA: TGTGCCAGCAGCTTATTTGGCGAGGGGGCGAAGGAGCAGTACTTC

V gene: TRBV7-9
clone size: NA
D gene: TRBD2
J gene: TRBJ2-2
CDR3 protein: CASSLETSGSPPGELFF
CDR3 DNA: TGTGCCAGCAGCTTAGAGACTAGCGGGAGCCCTCCCGGGGAGCTGTTTTTT

V gene: TRBV7-2
clone size: NA
D gene: NA
J gene: TRBJ2-2
CDR3 protein: CASSLSRELFF
CDR3 DNA: TGTGCCAGCAGCTTGTCCAGGGAGCTGTTTTTT

V gene: TRBV9
clone size: NA
D gene: TRBD1
J gene: TRBJ2-7
CDR3 protein: CASSVGTGGFYEQYF
CDR3 DNA: TGTGCCAGCAGCGTAGGGACAGGGGGATTCTACGAGCAGTACTTC

V gene: TRBV2
clone size: NA
D gene: NA
J gene: TRBJ2-7
CDR3 protein: CASSTDQGGLLYEQYF
CDR3 DNA: TGTGCCAGCAGTACCGACCAGGGAGGCCTTCTCTACGAGCAGTACTTC

V gene: TRBV7-8
clone size: NA
D gene: TRBD2
J gene: TRBJ2-7
CDR3 protein: CASSLGLAGDSGPLIYYEQYF
CDR3 DNA: TGTGCCAGCAGCTTAGGACTAGCGGGAGACTCCGGACCACTAATTTACTACGAGCAGTACTTC